These 21 T cell receptor beta chains were sequenced from one sample in a study of CD8 T cells in Susac syndrome. Random hexamers served to reverse transcribe roughly 0.45 to 1 ug RNA. TCRdb redid the calling of the immunoSEQ multiplex PCR reads with MiXCR, one entry per CDR3 protein. The sample comprises 130,000 to 150,000 distinct CDR3 sequences, approximately 95% of which are singletons, and 0.27% rests with the top ten. The sequencing sample was made of CD8+ T cells from PBMCs. These receptors originate from a human donor in good health.

The J gene is TRBJ2-1, the V gene TRBV4-3; no clear D gene. Germline CDR1 is LGHNA and CDR2 is YSLEER. The CDR3 is 17 residues long. The ends were cut back, 2 bases at V and 0 bases at J, with 14 bases in the middle. CDR3 amino acids: CASSQRLVGSSYNEQFF. In DNA form, the CDR3 reads TGCGCCAGCAGCCAAAGGTTGGTTGGAAGCTCCTACAATGAGCAGTTCTTC.

The chain recombines TRBV7-7 with TRBJ2-7; unclear D gene. Germline V lookup: CDR1 SSHAT, CDR2 FNYEAQ (reference sequence). The CDR3 covers 13 residues. DNA of the CDR3: TGTGCTGGCAGCTTAAAGGAAGCCTACGAGCAGTACTTC. As protein: CAGSLKEAYEQYF.

This clonotype was seen a single time. V gene TRBV12-3 or TRBV12-4 combines with J gene TRBJ2-5, with 8 bases fitting TRBD1. The CDR3 runs 13 residues. Unmatched junction bases numbered 3, after V lost 3 bases and J lost 6 bases. CDR3: CASSFGQGQTQYF. The CDR3 DNA reads as TGTGCCAGCAGTTTTGGACAGGGTCAGACCCAGTACTTC.

This clonotype appeared once. The chain combines TRBV18 with TRBJ1-2; D is perhaps TRBD1 (6 bases). Germline V gene lookup returns CDR1 KGHSH and CDR2 LQKENI. Deletions cut 0 bases from V and 6 bases from J, with 11 bases between. The CDR3 is 14 amino acids. The CDR3 sequence: CASSPPSGGDGYTF. CDR3 nucleotide sequence: TGTGCCAGCTCACCACCATCCGGGGGCGATGGCTACACCTTC.

This clonotype was found once. The chain has TRBV9 and TRBJ2-6; TRBD2 might be the D (7 bases). Germline CDR1 SGDLS, CDR2 YYNGEE. This CDR3 comprises 17 residues. Trimming shortened V by 4 bases and J by 1 base, and 15 bases separated the two germline ends. The CDR3 region is CASSPAGALSGANVLTF. Written as DNA, the CDR3 is TGTGCCAGCAGCCCCGCGGGGGCGCTTTCTGGGGCCAACGTCCTGACTTTC.

The chain couples TRBV7-6 to TRBJ2-3; maybe TRBD1 (6 bases). The CDR3 is made up of 16 amino acids. V was pared by 0 bases and J by 4 bases, with 14 bases between. CDR1 and CDR2 from the germline V gene are SGHVS and FNYEAQ. CDR3 sequence: CASSLAVEGGPDTQYF. The CDR3 DNA follows: TGTGCCAGCAGCTTAGCGGTCGAAGGGGGACCAGATACGCAGTATTTT.

V is TRBV27 and J is TRBJ2-7; weak D call: TRBD2 (6 bases). The V end was cut by 6 bases, the J end by 7 bases, with 22 bases between. The CDR3 covers 15 residues. The germline CDR1 and CDR2 sequences are MNHEY and SMNVEV (reference sequence). The CDR3 nucleotides are TGTGCCAGCAGGACCGGTGGGGGAGCGGGTGGAGAGCAGTACTTC. This sequence encodes CASRTGGGAGGEQYF.

The chain links TRBV9 to TRBJ2-3; D is ambiguous. The V and J ends lost 4 bases and 1 base respectively, with 10 bases between them. Germline V gene sequence: CDR1 SGDLS, CDR2 YYNGEE. The CDR3 has 14 amino acids. This CDR3 reads CASSRRAGTDTQYF. The CDR3 nucleotides are TGTGCCAGCAGCCGTAGGGCAGGCACAGATACGCAGTATTTT.

In nucleotides, the CDR3 is TGTGCCAGCAGTTTAGTTGCCCGGGATACGCAGTATTTT. It is translated as CASSLVARDTQYF. The rearrangement links TRBV27 to TRBJ2-3, with D unclear. Germline CDR1 and CDR2: MNHEY and SMNVEV (reference sequence). CDR3 length: 13 amino acids. V shed 2 bases and J shed 6 bases, with 9 bases lying between them.

The CDR3 coding sequence is TGTGCCAGCAGCAGGTATTCCTACAATGAGCAGTTCTTC. Translated, it gives CASSRYSYNEQFF. The chain carries TRBV12-3 or TRBV12-4 and TRBJ2-1; D is uncertain. This CDR3 contains 13 residues. Trimming shortened V by 6 bases and J by 1 base, and 7 bases separated the two germline ends.

The V and J genes are TRBV29-1 and TRBJ2-7, with TRBD1 matching 10 bases. Germline CDR1 reads SQVTM; CDR2 reads ANQGSEA. The CDR3 spans 14 residues. V was clipped by 4 bases and J by 5 bases; unmatched bases: 8. This CDR3 reads CSVALTGGLNEQYF. CDR3 in DNA: TGCAGCGTTGCCTTGACAGGGGGCTTGAACGAGCAGTACTTC.

V and J are TRBV4-1 and TRBJ2-7, with a weak D call TRBD2 (5 bases). The germline gives CDR1 MGHRA, CDR2 YSYEKL. V lost 1 base to trimming and J lost 4 bases, with 8 bases between them. This CDR3 spans 13 amino acids. CDR3 nucleotides: TGCGCCAGCAGCCAAGGGACTGATTACGAGCAGTACTTC. It yields the protein CASSQGTDYEQYF.

The rearrangement links TRBV15 to TRBJ2-7; D is uncertain. Trimming cost V 3 bases and J 3 bases, with 15 bases left between them. The CDR3 is 15 residues long. Germline CDR1 LNHNV, CDR2 YYDKDF (reference sequence). CDR3 amino acids: CATSSQKLADYEQYF. CDR3 nucleotide sequence: TGTGCCACCAGCAGTCAGAAATTGGCGGACTACGAGCAGTACTTC.

CDR3 DNA sequence: TGTGCCAGCACCATAGCGGGTTACAATGAGCAGTTCTTC. Protein: CASTIAGYNEQFF. V and J are TRBV27 and TRBJ2-1, with 7 bases matching TRBD2. The CDR3 contains 13 residues. Germline values: CDR1 MNHEY, CDR2 SMNVEV (reference sequence). With 7 bases clipped from V and 4 bases from J, the junction kept 4 bases outside the gene matches.

V is TRBV9 and J is TRBJ2-1; 12 bases align to TRBD2. Germline V gives CDR1 SGDLS, CDR2 YYNGEE. Losses at the gene ends were 4 bases for V and 3 bases for J; bases not matched to a gene: 5. This CDR3 contains 16 residues. The CDR3 DNA reads TGTGCCAGCAGCCCCCGGACTAGCGGGAACTACAATGAGCAGTTCTTC. Translated, it gives CASSPRTSGNYNEQFF.

This clonotype was seen a single time. The chain employs TRBV20-1 and TRBJ2-1; D is possibly TRBD1 or TRBD2 (5 bases each). The V end was cut by 0 bases, the J end by 8 bases, with 17 bases between. Germline CDR1 reads DFQATT; CDR2 reads SNEGSKA (reference sequence). The CDR3 length is 15 residues. CDR3 DNA sequence: TGCAGTGCTAGAGACCACCGGGACCCTCACGATGAGCAGTTCTTC. Its translation is CSARDHRDPHDEQFF.

CDR3 DNA sequence: TGCGCCAGCAGCGAGCATAAGGGAGAGACCCAGTACTTC. Its translation: CASSEHKGETQYF. The chain couples TRBV4-3 to TRBJ2-5; D remains unclear. Trimming took off 5 bases at V and 4 bases at J, with 11 bases between the two ends. Germline CDR1 LGHNA, CDR2 YSLEER. The CDR3 totals 13 residues.

This chain connects TRBV5-1 to TRBJ2-7; 9 nucleotides match TRBD1. V lost 3 bases and J lost 3; bases outside the gene matches: 1. The CDR3 loop spans 13 amino acids. Germline V gene sequence: CDR1 SGHRS, CDR2 YFSETQ. CDR3 loop: CASSWDRVYEQYF. CDR3 DNA: TGCGCCAGCAGCTGGGACAGGGTCTACGAGCAGTACTTC.

V and J are TRBV6-5 and TRBJ2-4, with D hard to call. Deletions cut 7 bases from V and 6 bases from J, with 13 bases between. Germline CDR1 reads MNHEY; CDR2 reads SVGAGI. This CDR3 has 13 residues. The CDR3 here is CASTKDGLNIQYF. CDR3 bases: TGTGCCAGCACCAAGGACGGCCTAAACATTCAGTACTTC.

The chain uses TRBV6-1 and TRBJ2-1; a possible D gene is TRBD2 (6 bases). The germline V gene encodes CDR1 MNHNS and CDR2 SASEGT. The CDR3 extends over 17 amino acids. V shed 3 bases and J shed 6 bases, with 21 bases lying between them. The CDR3: CASSDVSGLELFNEQFF. The CDR3 region has the DNA TGTGCCAGCAGTGATGTATCGGGACTCGAACTCTTCAATGAGCAGTTCTTC.

V and J are TRBV28 and TRBJ2-7; D ambiguous. Trimming shortened V by 2 bases and J by 3 bases, and 8 bases separated the two germline ends. Per germline, CDR1 MDHEN and CDR2 SYDVKM. The CDR3 runs to 13 residues. The CDR3 protein is CASSLASLYEQYF. In nucleotides, the CDR3 is TGTGCCAGCAGTTTAGCTAGTCTCTACGAGCAGTACTTC.